A single sample gave rise to the 2 T cell receptor beta chains below, sequenced in a study of human thymus T cells. Thymus pieces cut out during corrective heart surgery were the tissue that was used. Repertoires were generated with immunoSEQ multiplex PCR, while TCRdb's copy carries only in-frame clones and drops some. The sample contains around 120,000 clones, around 94% of which appear only once. The sequenced sample consisted of thymus tissue. The receptors stem from a boy in the first two years of life with a congenital heart defect but otherwise immunologically healthy.

The chain combines TRBV28 with TRBJ1-6; D call uncertain. This CDR3 has 13 residues. V was clipped by 3 bases and J by 11 bases, with 11 bases between them. The germline gives CDR1 MDHEN, CDR2 SYDVKM. CDR3 in amino acids: CASSLRRATPLHF. The CDR3 nucleotides read TGTGCCAGCAGTTTGAGGCGCGCGACACCCCTCCACTTT.

This chain's CDR3 is CASSIAETSIRETQYF. In nucleotides, the CDR3 is TGTGCCAGTAGTATAGCCGAAACTAGCATCCGGGAGACCCAGTACTTC. The chain has TRBV19 and TRBJ2-5; tentative D call: TRBD2 (6 bases). The germline V gene encodes CDR1 LNHDA and CDR2 SQIVND (reference sequence). The CDR3 has 16 amino acids. V was shortened by 1 base and J by 5 bases, with 17 bases between the two germline ends.